The sequence of this T cell receptor beta chain was determined in a study of T cells after yellow fever vaccination. The study made its TCR cDNA through 5'RACE template switching. That step introduced a universal primer site along with UMIs. TCRdb independently ran MiXCR on the 5' RACE reads; one entry per CDR3 protein. The table lists around 350,000 distinct CDR3 sequences, roughly 12% of them singletons. This clonotype has ten or more counts. As yet, its antigen is unknown. CDR3 size: 15 residues. With V trimmed by 3 bases and J by 4 bases, 1 base remained unmatched. Germline assignment: CDR1 MRHNA and CDR2 SNTAGT. General study points: A large majority of primary-vaccination clones showed up again after the booster (roughly 96% CD4, 88% CD8). Abundant clonotypes (contaminants from the bulk population) could be present in FACS-sorted repertoires.

The clonotype was recovered from a man between 18 and 29 years old who received the YFV17D yellow fever vaccine. J is TRBJ2-3 and V is TRBV6-4, with TRBD2 identical over 13 bases. Sequenced material: PBMCs, taken on the day of the first yellow fever vaccination. The DNA for the CDR3 is TGTGCCAGCAGTGAAACTAGCGGGGGGGCAGATACGCAGTATTTT. It encodes CASSETSGGADTQYF.